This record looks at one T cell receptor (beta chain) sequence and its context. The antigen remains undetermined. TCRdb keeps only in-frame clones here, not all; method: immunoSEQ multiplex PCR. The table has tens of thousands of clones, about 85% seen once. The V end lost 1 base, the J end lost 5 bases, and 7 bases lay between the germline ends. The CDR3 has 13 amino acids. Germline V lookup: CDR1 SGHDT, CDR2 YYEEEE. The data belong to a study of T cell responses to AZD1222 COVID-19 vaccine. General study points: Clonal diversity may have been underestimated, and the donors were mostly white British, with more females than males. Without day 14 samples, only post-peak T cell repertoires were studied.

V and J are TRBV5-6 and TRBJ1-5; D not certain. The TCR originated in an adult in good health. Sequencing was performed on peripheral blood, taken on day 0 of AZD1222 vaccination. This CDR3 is CASSLSADQPQHF. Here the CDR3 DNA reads TGTGCCAGCAGCTTGTCGGCGGATCAGCCCCAGCATTTT.